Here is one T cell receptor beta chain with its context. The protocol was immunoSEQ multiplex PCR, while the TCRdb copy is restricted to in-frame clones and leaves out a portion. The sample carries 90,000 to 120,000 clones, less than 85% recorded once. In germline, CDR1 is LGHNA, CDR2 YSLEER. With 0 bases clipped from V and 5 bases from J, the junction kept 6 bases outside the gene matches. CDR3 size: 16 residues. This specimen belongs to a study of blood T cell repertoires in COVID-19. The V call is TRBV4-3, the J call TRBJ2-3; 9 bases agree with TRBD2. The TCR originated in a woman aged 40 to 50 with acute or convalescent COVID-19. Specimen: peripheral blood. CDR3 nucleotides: TGCGCCAGCAGCCAAGATGGGCTAGCGGGGATAGATACGCAGTATTTT. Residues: CASSQDGLAGIDTQYF.